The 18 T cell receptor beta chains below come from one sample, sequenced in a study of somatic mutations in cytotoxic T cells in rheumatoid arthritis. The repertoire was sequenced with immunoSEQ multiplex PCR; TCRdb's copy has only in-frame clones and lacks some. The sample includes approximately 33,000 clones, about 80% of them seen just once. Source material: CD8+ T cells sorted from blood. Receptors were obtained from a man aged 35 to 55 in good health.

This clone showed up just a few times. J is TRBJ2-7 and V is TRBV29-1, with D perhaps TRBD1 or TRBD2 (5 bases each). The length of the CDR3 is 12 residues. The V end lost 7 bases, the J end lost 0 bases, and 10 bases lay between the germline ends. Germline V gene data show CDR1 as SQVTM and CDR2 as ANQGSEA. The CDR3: CSARDASYEQYF. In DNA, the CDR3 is TGCAGCGCTAGGGACGCCTCCTACGAGCAGTACTTC.

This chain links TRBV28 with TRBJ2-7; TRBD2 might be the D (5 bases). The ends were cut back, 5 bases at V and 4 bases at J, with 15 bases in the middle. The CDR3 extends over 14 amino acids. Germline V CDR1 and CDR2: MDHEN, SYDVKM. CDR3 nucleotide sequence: TGTGCCAGCAGTCCCCCGGGAACGTGGTACGAGCAGTACTTC. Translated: CASSPPGTWYEQYF.

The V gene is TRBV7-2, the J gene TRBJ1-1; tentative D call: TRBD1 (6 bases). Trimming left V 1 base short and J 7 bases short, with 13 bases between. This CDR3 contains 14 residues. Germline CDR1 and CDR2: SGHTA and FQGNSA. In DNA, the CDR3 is TGTGCCAGCAGCTTAGACTGGGGGGCGGTTGAAGCTTTCTTT. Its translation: CASSLDWGAVEAFF.

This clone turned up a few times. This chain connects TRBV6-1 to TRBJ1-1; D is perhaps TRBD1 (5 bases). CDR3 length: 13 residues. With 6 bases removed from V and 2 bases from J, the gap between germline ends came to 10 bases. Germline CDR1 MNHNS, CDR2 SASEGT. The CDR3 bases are TGTGCCAGCAGCACGACAGAAAACACTGAAGCTTTCTTT. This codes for CASSTTENTEAFF.

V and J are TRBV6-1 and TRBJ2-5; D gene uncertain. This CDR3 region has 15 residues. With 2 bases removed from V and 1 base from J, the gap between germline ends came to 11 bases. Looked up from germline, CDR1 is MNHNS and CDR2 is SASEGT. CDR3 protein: CASSEPGYPQETQYF. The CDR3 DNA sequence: TGTGCCAGCAGTGAACCCGGGTATCCCCAAGAGACCCAGTACTTC.

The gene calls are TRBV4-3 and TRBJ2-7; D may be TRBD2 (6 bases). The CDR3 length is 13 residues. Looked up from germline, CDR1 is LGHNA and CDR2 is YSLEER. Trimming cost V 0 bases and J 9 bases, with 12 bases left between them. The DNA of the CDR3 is TGCGCCAGCAGCCAAGATCTGTTCGGGGGGCAGTACTTC. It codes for CASSQDLFGGQYF.

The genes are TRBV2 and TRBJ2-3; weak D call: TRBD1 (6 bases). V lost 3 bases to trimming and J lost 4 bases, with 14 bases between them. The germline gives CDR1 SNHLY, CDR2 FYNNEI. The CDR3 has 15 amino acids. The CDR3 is CASSERGRGADTQYF. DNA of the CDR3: TGTGCCAGCAGTGAGAGAGGCAGGGGAGCAGATACGCAGTATTTT. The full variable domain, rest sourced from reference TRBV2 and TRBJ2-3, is EPEVTQTPSHQVTQMGQEVILRCVPISNHLYFYWYRQILGQKVEFLVSFYNNEISEKSEIFDDQFSVERPDGSNFTLKIRSTKLEDSAMYFCASSERGRGADTQYFGPGTRLTVL.

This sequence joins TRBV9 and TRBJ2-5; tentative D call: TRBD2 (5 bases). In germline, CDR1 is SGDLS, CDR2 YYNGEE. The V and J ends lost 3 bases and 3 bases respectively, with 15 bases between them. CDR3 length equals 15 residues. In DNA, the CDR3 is TGTGCCAGCAGCGGGAAACTAGGGAGCAAAGAGACCCAGTACTTC. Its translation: CASSGKLGSKETQYF.

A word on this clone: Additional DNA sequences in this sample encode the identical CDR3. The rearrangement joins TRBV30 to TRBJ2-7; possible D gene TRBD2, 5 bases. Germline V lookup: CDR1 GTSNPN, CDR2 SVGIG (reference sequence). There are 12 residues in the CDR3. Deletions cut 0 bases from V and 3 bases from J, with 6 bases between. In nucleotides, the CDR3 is TGTGCCTGGAGTGTACGGGGCTACGAGCAGTACTTC. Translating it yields CAWSVRGYEQYF.

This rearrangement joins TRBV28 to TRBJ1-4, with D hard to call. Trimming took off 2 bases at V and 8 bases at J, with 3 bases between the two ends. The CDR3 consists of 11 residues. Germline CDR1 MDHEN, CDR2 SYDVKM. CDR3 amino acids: CASSLAEKLFF. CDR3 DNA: TGTGCCAGCAGTTTAGCGGAAAAACTGTTTTTT.

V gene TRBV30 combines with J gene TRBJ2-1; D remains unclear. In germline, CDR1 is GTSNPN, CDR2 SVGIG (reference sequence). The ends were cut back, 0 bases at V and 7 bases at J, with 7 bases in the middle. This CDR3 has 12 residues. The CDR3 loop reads CAWSVLGNEQFF. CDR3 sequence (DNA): TGTGCCTGGAGTGTACTTGGTAATGAGCAGTTCTTC.

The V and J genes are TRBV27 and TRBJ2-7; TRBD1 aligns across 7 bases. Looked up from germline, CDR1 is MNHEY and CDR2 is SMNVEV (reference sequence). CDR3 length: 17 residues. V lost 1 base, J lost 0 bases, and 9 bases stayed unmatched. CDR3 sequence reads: CASSLLGGPRPSYEQYF. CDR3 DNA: TGTGCCAGCAGTTTATTAGGGGGCCCTCGTCCCTCCTACGAGCAGTACTTC.

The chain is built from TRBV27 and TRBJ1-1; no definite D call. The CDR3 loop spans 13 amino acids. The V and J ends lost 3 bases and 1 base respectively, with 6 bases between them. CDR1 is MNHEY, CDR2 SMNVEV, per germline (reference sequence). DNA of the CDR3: TGTGCCAGCAGTTTTCGACCGAACACTGAAGCTTTCTTT. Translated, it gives CASSFRPNTEAFF.

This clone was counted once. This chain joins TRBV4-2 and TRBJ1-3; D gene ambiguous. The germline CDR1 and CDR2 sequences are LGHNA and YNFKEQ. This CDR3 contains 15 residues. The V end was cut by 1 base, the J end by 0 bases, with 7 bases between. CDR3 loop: CASSQGVYSGNTIYF. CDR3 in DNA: TGTGCCAGCAGCCAAGGAGTGTACTCTGGAAACACCATATATTTT.

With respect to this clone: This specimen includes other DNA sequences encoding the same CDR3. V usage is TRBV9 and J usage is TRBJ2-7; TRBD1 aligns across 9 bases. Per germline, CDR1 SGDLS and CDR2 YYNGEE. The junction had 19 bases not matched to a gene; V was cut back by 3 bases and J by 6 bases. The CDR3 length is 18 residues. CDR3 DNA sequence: TGTGCCAGCAGCGGATCCGGGACAGGGAAGTCGGCTTTGGGCGAGCAGTACTTC. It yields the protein CASSGSGTGKSALGEQYF.

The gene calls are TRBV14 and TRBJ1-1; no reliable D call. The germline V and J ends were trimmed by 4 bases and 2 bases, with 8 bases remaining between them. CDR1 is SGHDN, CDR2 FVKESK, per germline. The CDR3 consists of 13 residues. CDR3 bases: TGTGCCAGCAGCCGGGAGTTCAACACTGAAGCTTTCTTT. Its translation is CASSREFNTEAFF.

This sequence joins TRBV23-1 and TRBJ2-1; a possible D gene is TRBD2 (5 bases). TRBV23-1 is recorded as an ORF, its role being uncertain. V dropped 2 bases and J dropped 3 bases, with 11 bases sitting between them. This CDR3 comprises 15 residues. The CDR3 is CASSQDVGDYNEQFF. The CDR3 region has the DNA TGCGCCAGCAGTCAAGACGTCGGGGACTACAATGAGCAGTTCTTC.

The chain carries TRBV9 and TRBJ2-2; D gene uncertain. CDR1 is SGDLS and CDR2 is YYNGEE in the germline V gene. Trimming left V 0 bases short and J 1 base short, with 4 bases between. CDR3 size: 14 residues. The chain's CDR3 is CASSVALNTGELFF. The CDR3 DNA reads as TGTGCCAGCAGCGTAGCACTGAACACCGGGGAGCTGTTTTTT.